These 14 T cell receptor beta chains were sequenced from one sample in a study of CD8+ T cells in alopecia areata. Sequencing relied on a cDNA template that was reverse transcribed from extracted RNA. Repertoires were generated with immunoSEQ multiplex PCR, while TCRdb's copy carries only in-frame clones and drops some. This table has 61,000 or so clones, about 96% appearing once. Source: CD8+ T cells sorted from blood, taken at week 0. These receptor sequences come from a human donor with alopecia areata.

The chain joins TRBV7-2 to TRBJ2-7, with D tentatively TRBD2 (6 bases). Between the trimmed V and J ends, which lost 4 bases and 3 bases, there was a span of 10 bases. Germline-derived CDR1 and CDR2 are SGHTA and FQGNSA. This CDR3 spans 13 amino acids. Here the CDR3 DNA reads TGTGCCAGCAGCTATCCGGGGGTCTACGAGCAGTACTTC. It encodes CASSYPGVYEQYF.

Only one count was recorded for this clone. This sequence joins TRBV4-1 and TRBJ2-7, with 8 bases identical to TRBD1. J was trimmed by 2 bases and V by 3 bases; bases with no gene match: 6. CDR3 size: 15 residues. From germline, CDR1 is MGHRA and CDR2 YSYEKL. CDR3 coding DNA: TGCGCCAGCAGCCACACCGGACAGGGCACCTACGAGCAGTACTTC. This sequence encodes CASSHTGQGTYEQYF.

This clone is a singleton in its sample. The V and J genes are TRBV19 and TRBJ2-1; TRBD2 agrees at 7 bases. Trimming at V came to 4 bases and at J to 2 bases, leaving 2 bases not matched to a gene. The CDR3 runs 14 residues. Germline V gives CDR1 LNHDA, CDR2 SQIVND (reference sequence). DNA for the CDR3: TGTGCCAGTAGTAGGGGGAGGGCCTACAATGAGCAGTTCTTC. It codes for CASSRGRAYNEQFF.

This chain joins TRBV23-1 and TRBJ2-6, with TRBD1 as a possible D gene (5 bases). TRBV23-1 is an open reading frame, and its role is uncertain. The V gene lost 4 bases and the J gene lost 4 bases, with 14 bases spanning the gap. The CDR3 is made up of 16 amino acids. CDR3 sequence: CASSLLSGAGANVLTF. In DNA, the CDR3 is TGCGCCAGCAGTCTCCTAAGTGGGGCCGGGGCCAACGTCCTGACTTTC.

This clone was detected only once. The chain links TRBV4-3 to TRBJ2-2, with D perhaps TRBD1 (6 bases). Per germline, CDR1 LGHNA and CDR2 YSLEER. The CDR3 covers 15 residues. Trimming left V 0 bases short and J 7 bases short, with 12 bases between. CDR3 sequence (DNA): TGCGCCAGCAGCCAAGAGCGCCAGGGGATCGGGGAGCTGTTTTTT. Protein sequence: CASSQERQGIGELFF.

The chain recombines TRBV2 with TRBJ2-1; D is ambiguous. This CDR3 region has 13 residues. Trimming removed 9 bases from V and 0 bases from J, with 9 bases in between. Germline lookup yields CDR1 SNHLY and CDR2 FYNNEI. As DNA, the CDR3 is TGTGCCAGAGCCGCAAGCTCCTACAATGAGCAGTTCTTC. Translated, it gives CARAASSYNEQFF. Full variable domain (missing parts from reference TRBV2 and TRBJ2-1): EPEVTQTPSHQVTQMGQEVILRCVPISNHLYFYWYRQILGQKVEFLVSFYNNEISEKSEIFDDQFSVERPDGSNFTLKIRSTKLEDSAMYFCARAASSYNEQFFGPGTRLTVL.

The chain carries TRBV18 and TRBJ2-5; 10 bases match TRBD2. Looked up from germline, CDR1 is KGHSH and CDR2 is LQKENI. CDR3 length: 17 amino acids. Unmatched junction bases numbered 10, after V lost 3 bases and J lost 3 bases. CDR3 in DNA: TGTGCCAGCTCACCGACACGTAGCGGGGGGCCGGAAGAGACCCAGTACTTC. Protein product: CASSPTRSGGPEETQYF.

For this clone: This sample includes further DNA sequences coding for the same CDR3. The rearrangement joins TRBV6-1 to TRBJ2-7; D remains unclear. V lost 7 bases and J lost 2, with 12 bases in between. The CDR3 has 13 amino acids. Germline CDR1 MNHNS, CDR2 SASEGT. The CDR3 bases are TGTGCCAGCAAAGGTACAGATACCTACGAGCAGTACTTC. Its translation: CASKGTDTYEQYF.

The chain is built from TRBV4-3 and TRBJ2-7, with D tentatively TRBD1 (6 bases). The germline V gene encodes CDR1 LGHNA and CDR2 YSLEER. CDR3 size: 14 residues. Trimming stripped 0 bases from V and 5 bases from J, with 11 bases between. The CDR3 loop reads CASSQEPGVDEQYF. CDR3 in DNA: TGCGCCAGCAGCCAAGAACCAGGGGTCGACGAGCAGTACTTC.

The gene calls are TRBV14 and TRBJ2-1; 10 bases agree with TRBD2. In germline, CDR1 is SGHDN, CDR2 FVKESK. The CDR3 totals 17 residues. Trimming at V came to 1 base and at J to 7 bases, leaving 10 bases not matched to a gene. The CDR3 DNA reads as TGTGCCAGCAGCCAAGGGGTTCCTAGCGGGGGACTTAATGAGCAGTTCTTC. This gives the protein CASSQGVPSGGLNEQFF.

V and J are TRBV7-9 and TRBJ1-2; D gene uncertain. Germline V gives CDR1 SEHNR, CDR2 FQNEAQ (reference sequence). Trimming removed 7 bases from V and 2 bases from J, with 20 bases in between. This CDR3 is built from 16 residues. In DNA form, the CDR3 reads TGTGCCAGCACTCCGGTGGCCTTTTCAAGAAACTATGGCTACACCTTC. It specifies CASTPVAFSRNYGYTF.

The J gene is TRBJ1-2, the V gene TRBV2, with D maybe TRBD1 (6 bases). CDR1 is SNHLY and CDR2 is FYNNEI in the germline V gene. The CDR3 spans 15 residues. Trimming removed 6 bases from V and 0 bases from J, with 14 bases in between. CDR3 coding DNA: TGTGCCAGCAGACCTACAGGGAGAGCTAACTATGGCTACACCTTC. The encoded protein is CASRPTGRANYGYTF.

The V call is TRBV7-9, the J call TRBJ1-1; TRBD1 matches 8 bases. The CDR3 totals 17 residues. Unmatched junction bases numbered 14, after V lost 5 bases and J lost 3 bases. Per the germline V gene, CDR1 is SEHNR and CDR2 is FQNEAQ (reference sequence). The CDR3 nucleotides read TGTGCCAGCAGCCGAAAGGACAGGGAATATTGGGACACTGAAGCTTTCTTT. Protein product: CASSRKDREYWDTEAFF.

The chain carries TRBV12-5 and TRBJ2-7; 7 positions agree with TRBD1. Germline CDR1 is LGHNT and CDR2 is FRNRAP. V trimming: 7 bases; J trimming: 3 bases; junction bases outside the gene matches: 9. This CDR3 spans 14 amino acids. The CDR3 coding sequence is TGTGCTAGTGCCCCCGGGGACAGCTACTACGAGCAGTACTTC. This translates into CASAPGDSYYEQYF.